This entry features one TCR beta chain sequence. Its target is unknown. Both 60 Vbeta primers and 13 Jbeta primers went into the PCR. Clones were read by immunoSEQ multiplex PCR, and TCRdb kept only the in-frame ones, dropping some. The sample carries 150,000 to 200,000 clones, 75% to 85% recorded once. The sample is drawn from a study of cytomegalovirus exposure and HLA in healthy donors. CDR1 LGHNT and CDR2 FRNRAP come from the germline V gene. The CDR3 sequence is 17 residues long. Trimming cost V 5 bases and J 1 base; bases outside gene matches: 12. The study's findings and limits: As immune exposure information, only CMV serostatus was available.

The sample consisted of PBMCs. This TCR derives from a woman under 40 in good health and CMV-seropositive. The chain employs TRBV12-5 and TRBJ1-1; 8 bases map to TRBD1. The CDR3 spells CASGPYLQDRENTEAFF. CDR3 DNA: TGTGCTAGTGGTCCTTACCTCCAGGACAGGGAGAACACTGAAGCTTTCTTT.